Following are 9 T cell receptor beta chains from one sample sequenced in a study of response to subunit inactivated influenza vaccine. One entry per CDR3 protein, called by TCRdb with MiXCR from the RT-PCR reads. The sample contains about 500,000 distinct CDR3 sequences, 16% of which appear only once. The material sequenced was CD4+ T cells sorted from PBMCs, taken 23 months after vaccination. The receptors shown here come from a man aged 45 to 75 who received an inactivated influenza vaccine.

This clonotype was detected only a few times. CDR3: CASSQDRQRSGNTIYF. Written as DNA, the CDR3 is TGTGCCAGCAGCCAAGACCGACAGCGCTCTGGAAACACCATATATTTT. This chain connects TRBV4-2 to TRBJ1-3, with D maybe TRBD1 (5 bases). The CDR3 extends over 16 amino acids. Per the germline V gene, CDR1 is LGHNA and CDR2 is YNFKEQ. Trimming shortened V by 0 bases and J by 0 bases, and 9 bases separated the two germline ends.

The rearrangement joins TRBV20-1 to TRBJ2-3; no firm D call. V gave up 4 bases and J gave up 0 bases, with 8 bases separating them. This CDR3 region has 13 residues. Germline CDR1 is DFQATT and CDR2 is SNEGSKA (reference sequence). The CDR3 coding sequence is TGCAGTGCTAAAGCATCCAGCACAGATACGCAGTATTTT. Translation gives CSAKASSTDTQYF.

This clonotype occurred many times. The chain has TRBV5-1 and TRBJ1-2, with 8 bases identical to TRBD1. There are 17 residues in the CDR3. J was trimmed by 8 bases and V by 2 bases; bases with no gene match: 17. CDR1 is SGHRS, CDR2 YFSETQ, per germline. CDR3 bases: TGCGCCAGCAGCTTAGTTCCGGACAGGGCAGTTTCGAACGGCTACACCTTC. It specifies CASSLVPDRAVSNGYTF.

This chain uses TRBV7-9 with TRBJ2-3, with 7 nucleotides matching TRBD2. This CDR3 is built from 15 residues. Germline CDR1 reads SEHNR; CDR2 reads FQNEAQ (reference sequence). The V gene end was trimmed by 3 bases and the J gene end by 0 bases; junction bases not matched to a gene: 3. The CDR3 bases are TGTGCCAGCAGCTTGGGACTATTCAGCACAGATACGCAGTATTTT. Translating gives CASSLGLFSTDTQYF.

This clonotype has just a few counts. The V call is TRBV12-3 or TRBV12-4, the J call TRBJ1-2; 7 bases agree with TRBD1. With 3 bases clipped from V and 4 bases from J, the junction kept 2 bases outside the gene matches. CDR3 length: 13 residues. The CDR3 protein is CASSLTGPYGYTF. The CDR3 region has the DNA TGTGCCAGCAGTTTGACAGGGCCCTATGGCTACACCTTC.

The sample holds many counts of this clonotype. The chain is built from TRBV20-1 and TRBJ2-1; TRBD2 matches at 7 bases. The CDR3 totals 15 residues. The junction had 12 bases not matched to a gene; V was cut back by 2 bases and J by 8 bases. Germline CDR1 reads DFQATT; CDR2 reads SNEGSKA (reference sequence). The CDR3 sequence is CSARSLAGSVDEQFF. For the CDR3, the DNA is TGCAGTGCTAGAAGCTTAGCGGGTTCGGTCGATGAGCAGTTCTTC.

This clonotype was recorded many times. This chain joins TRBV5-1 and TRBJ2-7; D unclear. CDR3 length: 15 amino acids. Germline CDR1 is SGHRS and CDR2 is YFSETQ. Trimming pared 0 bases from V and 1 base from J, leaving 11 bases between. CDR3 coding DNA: TGCGCCAGCAGCTTGGCCCTGGGCAGGTCCTACGAGCAGTACTTC. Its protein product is CASSLALGRSYEQYF.

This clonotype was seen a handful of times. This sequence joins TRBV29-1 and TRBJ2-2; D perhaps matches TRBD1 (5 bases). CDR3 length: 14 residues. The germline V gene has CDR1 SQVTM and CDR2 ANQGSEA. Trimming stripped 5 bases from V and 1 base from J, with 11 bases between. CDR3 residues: CSVLSRVNTGELFF. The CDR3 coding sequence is TGCAGCGTTCTTTCCAGGGTGAACACCGGGGAGCTGTTTTTT.

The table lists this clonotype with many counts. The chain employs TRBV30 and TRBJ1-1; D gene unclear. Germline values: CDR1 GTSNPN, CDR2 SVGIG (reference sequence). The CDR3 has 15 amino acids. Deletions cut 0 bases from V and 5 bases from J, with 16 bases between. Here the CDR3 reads CAWSVHVRRRTEAFF. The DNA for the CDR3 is TGTGCCTGGAGTGTACACGTGCGGCGGCGGACTGAAGCTTTCTTT.